These T cell receptor beta chains were read from a single sample in a study of a mutant IDH1 vaccine in newly diagnosed glioma. The method was immunoSEQ multiplex PCR; TCRdb's version includes in-frame clones alone and lacks a portion of them. This sample has approximately 52,000 clones, with roughly 80% found just once. Sequencing was performed on PBMCs, taken from a glioma patient treated with radiotherapy, temozolomide or both. The receptor source for this set is a woman aged 40 to 55 with glioma. CDR3s include the opening cysteine and the closing phenylalanine or tryptophan. The D gene is left open where the match is weak. Only part of the rows carry a size: once, few, many, or a class if the clone is expanded.

v_call: TRBV5-6
d_call: .
clone_size: .
j_call: TRBJ1-2
cdr3_aa: CASSFREDYGYTF
cdr3_nt: TGTGCCAGCAGCTTCAGAGAGGACTATGGCTACACCTTC

v_call: TRBV2
d_call: .
clone_size: few
j_call: TRBJ1-6
cdr3_aa: CASIAGARNSPLHF
cdr3_nt: TGTGCCAGCATTGCGGGGGCGCGGAATTCACCCCTCCACTTT

v_call: TRBV7-9
d_call: .
clone_size: .
j_call: TRBJ1-5
cdr3_aa: CASRVPFWCNQPQHF
cdr3_nt: TGTGCCAGCAGAGTCCCTTTTTGGTGCAATCAGCCCCAGCATTTT

v_call: TRBV4-1
d_call: .
clone_size: .
j_call: TRBJ2-5
cdr3_aa: CASSQGGALQETQYF
cdr3_nt: TGCGCCAGCAGCCAAGGGGGGGCCCTCCAAGAGACCCAGTACTTC

v_call: TRBV6-1
d_call: .
clone_size: .
j_call: TRBJ1-1
cdr3_aa: CASNEAMNTEAFF
cdr3_nt: TGTGCCAGCAATGAAGCCATGAACACTGAAGCTTTCTTT

v_call: TRBV20-1
d_call: .
clone_size: .
j_call: TRBJ1-1
cdr3_aa: CSAEKDLGAFF
cdr3_nt: TGCAGTGCGGAGAAGGATTTAGGAGCTTTCTTT

v_call: TRBV30
d_call: .
clone_size: .
j_call: TRBJ1-1
cdr3_aa: CAWSAGFIDTEAFF
cdr3_nt: TGTGCCTGGAGTGCGGGGTTCATCGACACTGAAGCTTTCTTT

v_call: TRBV5-6
d_call: TRBD2
clone_size: .
j_call: TRBJ2-3
cdr3_aa: CASSPTSGGPRGTDTQYF
cdr3_nt: TGTGCCAGCAGCCCGACTAGCGGGGGCCCCCGGGGCACAGATACGCAGTATTTT

v_call: TRBV6-5
d_call: TRBD1
clone_size: .
j_call: TRBJ1-2
cdr3_aa: CASSYLTGANYGYTF
cdr3_nt: TGTGCCAGCAGTTACCTGACAGGGGCCAACTATGGCTACACCTTC

v_call: TRBV30
d_call: .
clone_size: once
j_call: TRBJ2-5
cdr3_aa: CAWSASEWETQYF
cdr3_nt: TGTGCCTGGAGTGCTAGCGAATGGGAGACCCAGTACTTC

v_call: TRBV6-6
d_call: TRBD2
clone_size: .
j_call: TRBJ2-5
cdr3_aa: CASSYAGGQETQYF
cdr3_nt: TGTGCCAGCAGTTATGCGGGGGGGCAGGAGACCCAGTACTTC

v_call: TRBV29-1
d_call: TRBD1
clone_size: .
j_call: TRBJ2-7
cdr3_aa: CSAKFPGGPFSYEQYF
cdr3_nt: TGCAGCGCCAAGTTCCCAGGGGGCCCCTTCTCCTACGAGCAGTACTTC

v_call: TRBV29-1
d_call: TRBD2
clone_size: .
j_call: TRBJ2-1
cdr3_aa: CSVRTSGVYEQFF
cdr3_nt: TGCAGCGTTCGGACTAGCGGGGTCTATGAGCAGTTCTTC

v_call: TRBV6-5
d_call: TRBD1
clone_size: .
j_call: TRBJ2-7
cdr3_aa: CASSRGPYEQYF
cdr3_nt: TGTGCCAGCAGCAGGGGGCCCTACGAGCAGTACTTC

v_call: TRBV2
d_call: TRBD1
clone_size: .
j_call: TRBJ2-5
cdr3_aa: CASSYGDRDEYF
cdr3_nt: TGTGCCAGCAGTTACGGGGACAGGGATGAGTACTTC

v_call: TRBV6-5
d_call: .
clone_size: .
j_call: TRBJ1-6
cdr3_aa: CASREDGHNSPLHF
cdr3_nt: TGTGCCAGCAGAGAGGACGGACATAATTCACCCCTCCACTTT

v_call: TRBV11-2
d_call: .
clone_size: .
j_call: TRBJ1-1
cdr3_aa: CASSLGLGATEAFF
cdr3_nt: TGTGCCAGCAGCTTAGGGCTGGGGGCCACTGAAGCTTTCTTT

v_call: TRBV6-5
d_call: .
clone_size: .
j_call: TRBJ2-1
cdr3_aa: CASSRTTAYNEQFF
cdr3_nt: TGTGCCAGCAGTCGTACTACAGCCTACAATGAGCAGTTCTTC

v_call: TRBV2
d_call: TRBD1
clone_size: .
j_call: TRBJ2-7
cdr3_aa: CASSEALGTGLYEQYF
cdr3_nt: TGTGCCAGCAGTGAAGCGCTTGGGACAGGGCTCTACGAGCAGTACTTC

v_call: TRBV6-5
d_call: TRBD1
clone_size: once
j_call: TRBJ2-2
cdr3_aa: CASSRTGGTGELFF
cdr3_nt: TGTGCCAGCAGTAGGACAGGGGGCACCGGGGAGCTGTTTTTT

v_call: TRBV29-1
d_call: .
clone_size: .
j_call: TRBJ1-2
cdr3_aa: CSVVGRGGYTF
cdr3_nt: TGCAGCGTTGTTGGAAGGGGTGGCTACACCTTC

v_call: TRBV7-2
d_call: .
clone_size: .
j_call: TRBJ2-1
cdr3_aa: CASSPLVEQFF
cdr3_nt: TGTGCCAGCAGCCCCCTAGTTGAGCAGTTCTTC

v_call: TRBV19
d_call: TRBD1
clone_size: .
j_call: TRBJ1-1
cdr3_aa: CASSTSDRGDTEAFF
cdr3_nt: TGTGCCAGTAGCACCTCGGACAGGGGGGACACTGAAGCTTTCTTT

v_call: TRBV29-1
d_call: .
clone_size: .
j_call: TRBJ2-3
cdr3_aa: CSVEGASTDTQYF
cdr3_nt: TGCAGCGTGGAGGGCGCTAGCACAGATACGCAGTATTTT

v_call: TRBV27
d_call: .
clone_size: .
j_call: TRBJ1-5
cdr3_aa: CASSANQGNQPQHF
cdr3_nt: TGTGCCAGCAGTGCCAACCAGGGCAATCAGCCCCAGCATTTT

v_call: TRBV5-1
d_call: .
clone_size: .
j_call: TRBJ2-5
cdr3_aa: CASSPAGGQETQYF
cdr3_nt: TGCGCCAGCAGCCCCGCCGGGGGTCAAGAGACCCAGTACTTC

v_call: TRBV18
d_call: .
clone_size: .
j_call: TRBJ1-4
cdr3_aa: CASSPPLVSEKLFF
cdr3_nt: TGTGCCAGCTCACCACCTTTGGTGTCTGAAAAACTGTTTTTT

v_call: TRBV10-3
d_call: TRBD2
clone_size: .
j_call: TRBJ2-1
cdr3_aa: CAISDGTSLNNEQFF
cdr3_nt: TGTGCCATCAGTGATGGGACTAGCCTAAACAATGAGCAGTTCTTC

v_call: TRBV7-2
d_call: .
clone_size: .
j_call: TRBJ1-5
cdr3_aa: CASSLEGGPNNQPQHF
cdr3_nt: TGTGCCAGCAGCTTAGAGGGGGGACCGAACAATCAGCCCCAGCATTTT

v_call: TRBV2
d_call: .
clone_size: .
j_call: TRBJ1-4
cdr3_aa: CASSDWGSGEKLFF
cdr3_nt: TGTGCCAGCAGTGACTGGGGAAGTGGAGAAAAACTGTTTTTT

v_call: TRBV9
d_call: TRBD1
clone_size: .
j_call: TRBJ2-7
cdr3_aa: CASSVGDRTYEQYF
cdr3_nt: TGTGCCAGCAGCGTAGGGGACAGGACCTACGAGCAGTACTTC

v_call: TRBV7-2
d_call: .
clone_size: .
j_call: TRBJ2-1
cdr3_aa: CASSFRQESYNEQFF
cdr3_nt: TGTGCCAGCAGCTTTCGACAGGAGTCCTACAATGAGCAGTTCTTC

v_call: TRBV7-8
d_call: .
clone_size: .
j_call: TRBJ1-5
cdr3_aa: CASSTGTRGGQPQHF
cdr3_nt: TGTGCCAGCAGCACCGGAACTAGGGGGGGACAGCCCCAGCATTTT

v_call: TRBV5-1
d_call: TRBD1
clone_size: .
j_call: TRBJ1-2
cdr3_aa: CASSSRQGASGYTF
cdr3_nt: TGCGCCAGCAGCTCCCGCCAGGGGGCCTCTGGCTACACCTTC

v_call: TRBV18
d_call: TRBD1
clone_size: few
j_call: TRBJ2-7
cdr3_aa: CASSPDRASSYEQYF
cdr3_nt: TGTGCCAGCTCACCGGACAGGGCCAGCTCCTACGAGCAGTACTTC

v_call: TRBV7-9
d_call: .
clone_size: .
j_call: TRBJ2-3
cdr3_aa: CASSSILYPSDTQYF
cdr3_nt: TGTGCCAGCAGCTCAATCCTCTATCCCTCAGATACGCAGTATTTT

v_call: TRBV9
d_call: TRBD2
clone_size: .
j_call: TRBJ2-4
cdr3_aa: CASSVEGRDKNIQYF
cdr3_nt: TGTGCCAGCAGCGTAGAGGGGAGGGACAAAAACATTCAGTACTTC

v_call: TRBV5-1
d_call: .
clone_size: .
j_call: TRBJ1-3
cdr3_aa: CASSLLPGSGNTIYF
cdr3_nt: TGCGCCAGCAGCTTGTTGCCGGGTAGTGGAAACACCATATATTTT

v_call: TRBV19
d_call: TRBD1
clone_size: .
j_call: TRBJ2-2
cdr3_aa: CASIPSGTGNTGELFF
cdr3_nt: TGTGCCAGTATCCCTAGTGGGACAGGAAACACCGGGGAGCTGTTTTTT

v_call: TRBV19
d_call: .
clone_size: .
j_call: TRBJ1-1
cdr3_aa: CASLPQFYRNTEAFF
cdr3_nt: TGTGCCAGTTTACCCCAGTTTTACAGGAACACTGAAGCTTTCTTT

v_call: TRBV29-1
d_call: .
clone_size: .
j_call: TRBJ2-1
cdr3_aa: CSVVPISYNEQFF
cdr3_nt: TGCAGCGTTGTACCCATCTCCTACAATGAGCAGTTCTTC

v_call: TRBV18
d_call: .
clone_size: .
j_call: TRBJ1-4
cdr3_aa: CASSPSDGPNVKLFF
cdr3_nt: TGTGCCAGCTCACCAAGTGACGGACCCAATGTGAAACTGTTTTTT

v_call: TRBV7-2
d_call: .
clone_size: once
j_call: TRBJ2-2
cdr3_aa: CASSLEGVTGELFF
cdr3_nt: TGTGCCAGCAGCTTAGAGGGGGTTACCGGGGAGCTGTTTTTT

v_call: TRBV29-1
d_call: .
clone_size: .
j_call: TRBJ1-2
cdr3_aa: CSVTLDPGYSGYTF
cdr3_nt: TGCAGCGTGACATTGGACCCCGGGTATAGTGGCTACACCTTC

v_call: TRBV27
d_call: TRBD1
clone_size: .
j_call: TRBJ2-2
cdr3_aa: CASSGRDRDTGELFF
cdr3_nt: TGTGCCAGCAGTGGCCGGGACAGAGACACCGGGGAGCTGTTTTTT

v_call: TRBV19
d_call: .
clone_size: .
j_call: TRBJ1-5
cdr3_aa: CASCLIGQPQHF
cdr3_nt: TGTGCCAGTTGCCTTATAGGTCAGCCCCAGCATTTT

v_call: TRBV4-1
d_call: .
clone_size: .
j_call: TRBJ2-3
cdr3_aa: CASSQGPGLSTDTQYF
cdr3_nt: TGCGCCAGCAGCCAAGGCCCCGGACTCAGCACAGATACGCAGTATTTT

v_call: TRBV10-3
d_call: TRBD1
clone_size: .
j_call: TRBJ1-5
cdr3_aa: CAISESHPTGGYNQPQHF
cdr3_nt: TGTGCCATCAGTGAGTCCCACCCAACAGGGGGCTACAATCAGCCCCAGCATTTT

v_call: TRBV10-1
d_call: .
clone_size: .
j_call: TRBJ1-1
cdr3_aa: CASSGLGRSEAFF
cdr3_nt: TGCGCCAGCAGCGGTCTCGGACGGAGCGAAGCTTTCTTT

v_call: TRBV9
d_call: TRBD2
clone_size: .
j_call: TRBJ2-2
cdr3_aa: CASSVGGAGYTGELFF
cdr3_nt: TGTGCCAGCAGCGTAGGGGGAGCGGGGTACACCGGGGAGCTGTTTTTT

v_call: TRBV14
d_call: .
clone_size: few
j_call: TRBJ1-4
cdr3_aa: CASSQGTALNEKLFF
cdr3_nt: TGTGCCAGCAGCCAAGGGACAGCCCTTAATGAAAAACTGTTTTTT

v_call: TRBV2
d_call: .
clone_size: .
j_call: TRBJ1-2
cdr3_aa: CASSERTGPGGYTF
cdr3_nt: TGTGCCAGCAGTGAACGGACGGGCCCGGGTGGCTACACCTTC

v_call: TRBV5-6
d_call: .
clone_size: .
j_call: TRBJ2-6
cdr3_aa: CASSLDRAGANVLTF
cdr3_nt: TGTGCCAGCAGCTTGGACAGGGCTGGGGCCAACGTCCTGACTTTC

v_call: TRBV7-6
d_call: .
clone_size: .
j_call: TRBJ1-3
cdr3_aa: CASSLNKEVLGNTIYF
cdr3_nt: TGTGCCAGCAGCTTAAATAAGGAGGTACTCGGAAACACCATATATTTT

v_call: TRBV21-1
d_call: .
clone_size: .
j_call: TRBJ2-2
cdr3_aa: CASITRDREDTGELFF
cdr3_nt: TGTGCCAGCATCACCCGGGACAGGGAAGACACCGGGGAGCTGTTTTTT

v_call: TRBV5-5
d_call: .
clone_size: .
j_call: TRBJ1-5
cdr3_aa: CASSLGARSNQPQHF
cdr3_nt: TGTGCCAGCAGCTTGGGGGCCCGTAGCAATCAGCCCCAGCATTTT

v_call: TRBV27
d_call: .
clone_size: .
j_call: TRBJ2-1
cdr3_aa: CASSLRSNEQFF
cdr3_nt: TGTGCCAGCAGTTTACGGAGTAATGAGCAGTTCTTC

v_call: TRBV5-4
d_call: .
clone_size: .
j_call: TRBJ2-6
cdr3_aa: CASSLRPSGANVLTF
cdr3_nt: TGTGCCAGCAGCTTGCGGCCATCTGGGGCCAACGTCCTGACTTTC

v_call: TRBV27
d_call: .
clone_size: medium-sized
j_call: TRBJ1-2
cdr3_aa: CASSLRGSYGYTF
cdr3_nt: TGTGCCAGCAGTTTACGCGGGAGCTATGGCTACACCTTC

v_call: TRBV5-4
d_call: .
clone_size: .
j_call: TRBJ1-3
cdr3_aa: CASSDRSSGNTIYF
cdr3_nt: TGTGCCAGCAGCGACAGGAGCTCTGGAAACACCATATATTTT